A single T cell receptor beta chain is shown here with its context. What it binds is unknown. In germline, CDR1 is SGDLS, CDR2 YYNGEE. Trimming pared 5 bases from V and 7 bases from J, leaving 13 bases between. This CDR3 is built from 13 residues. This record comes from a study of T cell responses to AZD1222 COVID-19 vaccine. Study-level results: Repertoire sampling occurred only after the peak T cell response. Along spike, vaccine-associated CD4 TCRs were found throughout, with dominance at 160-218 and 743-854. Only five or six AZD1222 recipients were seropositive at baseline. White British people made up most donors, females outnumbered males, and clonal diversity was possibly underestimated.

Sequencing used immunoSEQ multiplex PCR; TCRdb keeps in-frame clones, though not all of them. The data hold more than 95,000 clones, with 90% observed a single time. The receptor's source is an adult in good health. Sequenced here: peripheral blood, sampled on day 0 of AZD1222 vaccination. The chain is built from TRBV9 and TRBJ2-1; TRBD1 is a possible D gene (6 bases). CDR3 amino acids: CASRQLGANEQFF. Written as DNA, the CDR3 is TGTGCCAGCAGACAGTTGGGGGCTAATGAGCAGTTCTTC.